This TCR beta chain was recovered during a study of cytomegalovirus exposure and HLA in healthy donors. As for the study in general: Per a later analysis, the 550 to 850 first-cohort and 120 validation repertoires shared one platform. Overall study findings and caveats: Altogether, some 160 TCR beta chains were recorded as cytomegalovirus-associated. Across donors, most TCRs were seen rarely, yet some public ones were widespread.

Generated by immunoSEQ multiplex PCR, the TCRdb table keeps only in-frame clones and is missing some. This table has approximately 230,000 clones, roughly 84% appearing once. The length of the CDR3 is 18 residues. Germline V gene sequence: CDR1 SGHRS, CDR2 YFSETQ. J was trimmed by 4 bases and V by 4 bases; bases with no gene match: 13. Concerning this clone: Its antigen is not known.

The study drew the donors from its roughly 130-subject validation cohort, separate from the 666-subject first cohort. The clonotype was recovered from a young man in good health and CMV-seropositive. The J gene is TRBJ2-3, the V gene TRBV5-1, with 12 bases identical to TRBD2. The specimen was PBMCs. The CDR3 here is CASSAGGLAGGWADTQYF. The CDR3, as DNA: TGCGCCAGCAGCGCCGGGGGACTAGCGGGTGGATGGGCAGATACGCAGTATTTT.